This T cell receptor (beta chain) derives from a study of control samples from healthy donors and cancer patients. This CDR3 spans 14 amino acids. The J segment lost 5 bases and the V segment lost 5 bases, leaving 7 bases of the junction unmatched. Germline-derived CDR1 and CDR2 are SGHVS and FQNEAQ. Repertoires were generated with immunoSEQ multiplex PCR, while TCRdb's copy carries only in-frame clones and drops some. The table records some 130,000 clones, approximately 89% of them present only once. This clone was found a few times. The receptor was isolated from a man aged 35 to 55 in good health. Sequencing was performed on blood. V gene TRBV7-8 combines with J gene TRBJ1-2; TRBD1 matches 8 bases. This chain's CDR3 is CASSPNTGGYGYTF. CDR3 nucleotides: TGTGCCAGCAGCCCAAATACAGGGGGATATGGCTACACCTTC. Variable domain in full (rest from reference TRBV7-8 and TRBJ1-2): GAGVSQSPRYKVAKRGQDVALRCDPISGHVSLFWYQQALGQGPEFLTYFQNEAQLDKSGLPSDRFFAERPEGSVSTLKIQRTQQEDSAVYLCASSPNTGGYGYTFGSGTRLTVV.